A single sample is the source of the 5 T cell receptor beta chains below, sequenced in a study of T-cell memory formation after mild COVID-19. TCRdb reanalysed the 5' RACE reads using MiXCR and keeps one entry per CDR3 protein. The table has hundreds of thousands of distinct CDR3 sequences, approximately 15% seen once. Input material: PBMCs or a T cell subset sorted from them (not recorded which). These receptors originate from a man aged 18-30 years who had mild COVID-19 (a few samples of this study predate the infection). Cell type and time point are not known.

There are a few counts of this clonotype. The chain employs TRBV4-3 and TRBJ2-3, with D perhaps matching TRBD2 (7 bases). CDR3 size: 14 residues. In germline, CDR1 is LGHNA, CDR2 YSLEER. V dropped 4 bases and J dropped 6 bases, with 14 bases sitting between them. The CDR3, as DNA: TGCGCCAGCAGCCCCCGGGGGGCTGTTGATACGCAGTATTTT. It yields the protein CASSPRGAVDTQYF.

The V call is TRBV12-3 or TRBV12-4, the J call TRBJ2-3; D is unclear. The length of the CDR3 is 12 residues. V shed 6 bases and J shed 4 bases, with 8 bases lying between them. The CDR3 DNA sequence: TGTGCCAGCAGCGGCGACTCAGATACGCAGTATTTT. This gives the protein CASSGDSDTQYF.

This clonotype was detected only a few times. The chain links TRBV9 to TRBJ2-5; D might be TRBD1 or TRBD2, each matching 6 bases. V was cut by 0 bases and J by 2 bases, with 14 bases left in between. The CDR3 is made up of 16 amino acids. Germline values: CDR1 SGDLS, CDR2 YYNGEE. CDR3 amino acids: CASSVAPGAVQETQYF. CDR3 bases: TGTGCCAGCAGCGTAGCTCCGGGGGCCGTGCAAGAGACCCAGTACTTC.

This chain joins TRBV20-1 and TRBJ1-2; 9 bases are a match to TRBD1. The CDR3 totals 16 residues. Germline V lookup: CDR1 DFQATT, CDR2 SNEGSKA (reference sequence). V trimming: 0 bases; J trimming: 4 bases; junction bases outside the gene matches: 9. CDR3 sequence (DNA): TGCAGTGCTAGAGATCGGACAGGGGAATTGGGCTATGGCTACACCTTC. It codes for CSARDRTGELGYGYTF.

The V and J genes are TRBV6-5 and TRBJ1-1; 9 nucleotides align to TRBD1. The trim removed 5 bases at V and 1 base at J, leaving 5 bases unmatched. The CDR3 spans 15 residues. CDR1 is MNHEY and CDR2 is SVGAGI in the germline V gene. The DNA for the CDR3 is TGTGCCAGCAGTCGACAGGGGGTAGGGAACACTGAAGCTTTCTTT. This encodes CASSRQGVGNTEAFF.